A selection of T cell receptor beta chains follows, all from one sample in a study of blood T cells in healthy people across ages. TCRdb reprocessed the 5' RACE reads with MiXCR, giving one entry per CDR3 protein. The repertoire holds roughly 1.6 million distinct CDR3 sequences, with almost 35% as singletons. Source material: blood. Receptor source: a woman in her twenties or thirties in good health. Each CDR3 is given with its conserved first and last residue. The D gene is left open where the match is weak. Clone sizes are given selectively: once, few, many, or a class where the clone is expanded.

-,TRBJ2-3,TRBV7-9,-,CASSPPGHGAFTDTQYF,TGTGCCAGCAGCCCCCCGGGACATGGGGCCTTCACAGATACGCAGTATTTT
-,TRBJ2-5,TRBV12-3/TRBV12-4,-,CASSFFPQETQYF,TGTGCCAGCAGTTTTTTTCCTCAAGAGACCCAGTACTTC
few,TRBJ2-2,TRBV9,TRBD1,CASSSTGLNTGELFF,TGTGCCAGCAGTTCGACAGGGTTGAACACCGGGGAGCTGTTTTTT
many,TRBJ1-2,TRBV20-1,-,CSARDRSGFSYGYTF,TGCAGTGCTAGAGATCGGTCCGGGTTTAGCTATGGCTACACCTTC
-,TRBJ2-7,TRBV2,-,CASTEGRGSQAEQYF,TGTGCCAGCACCGAAGGCAGGGGATCTCAGGCCGAGCAGTACTTC
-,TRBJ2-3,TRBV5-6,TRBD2,CASSLTAGGRGTQYF,TGTGCCAGCAGCTTAACCGCGGGGGGGCGAGGCACGCAGTATTTT
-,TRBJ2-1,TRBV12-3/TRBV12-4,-,CASSLRGLGSREQFF,TGTGCCAGCAGTTTAAGGGGGTTAGGCTCGAGAGAGCAGTTCTTC
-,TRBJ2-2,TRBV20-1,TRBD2,CSARPGLASGELFF,TGCAGTGCGAGACCGGGACTAGCGTCCGGGGAGCTGTTTTTT
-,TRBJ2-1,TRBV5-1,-,CASSLGQMDNEQFF,TGCGCCAGCAGCTTGGGACAGATGGACAATGAGCAGTTCTTC
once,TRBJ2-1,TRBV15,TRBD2,CATSLRTSGMYNGQFF,TGTGCCACCAGCCTGCGGACTAGCGGGATGTACAATGGGCAGTTCTTC
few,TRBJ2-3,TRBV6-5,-,CASSYGGGFTDTQYF,TGTGCCAGCAGTTACGGGGGAGGCTTCACAGATACGCAGTATTTT
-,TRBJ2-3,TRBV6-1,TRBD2,CASSELAGIVRDTQYF,TGTGCCAGCAGTGAACTAGCGGGGATAGTCCGGGATACGCAGTATTTT
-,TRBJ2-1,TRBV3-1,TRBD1,CASSRGTGGNEQFF,TGTGCCAGCAGCCGCGGGACAGGGGGCAATGAGCAGTTCTTC
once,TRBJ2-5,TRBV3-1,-,CASGAVGGEETQYF,TGTGCCAGCGGGGCGGTGGGAGGAGAAGAGACCCAGTACTTC
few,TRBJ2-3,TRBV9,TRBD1,CASSVEVGRGLTDTQYF,TGTGCCAGCAGCGTAGAGGTCGGCAGGGGGTTGACAGATACGCAGTATTTT
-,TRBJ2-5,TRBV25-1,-,CASNTGQETQYF,TGTGCCAGCAATACAGGGCAAGAGACCCAGTACTTC
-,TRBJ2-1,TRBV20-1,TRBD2,CSASGGARPYNEQFF,TGCAGTGCTAGCGGGGGGGCCCGACCCTACAATGAGCAGTTCTTC
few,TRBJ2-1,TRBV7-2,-,CASRPDRLQYNEQFF,TGTGCCAGCAGACCCGACAGGCTCCAGTACAATGAGCAGTTCTTC
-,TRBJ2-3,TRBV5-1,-,CASSSGDTSTDTQYF,TGCGCCAGCAGCTCAGGGGATACTAGCACAGATACGCAGTATTTT
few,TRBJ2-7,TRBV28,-,CASTKRGTHAYEQYF,TGTGCCAGCACCAAACGGGGGACTCATGCCTACGAGCAGTACTTC
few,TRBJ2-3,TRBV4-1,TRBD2,CASSQTGTSKAQRTDTQYF,TGCGCCAGCAGCCAAACCGGGACTAGCAAGGCCCAGCGCACAGATACGCAGTATTTT
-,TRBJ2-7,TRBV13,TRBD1,CASSPGQGPSYEQYF,TGTGCCAGCAGCCCGGGACAGGGACCCTCCTACGAGCAGTACTTC
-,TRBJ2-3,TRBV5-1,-,CASTRRLGSADTQYF,TGCGCCAGCACCCGGCGTCTCGGCAGCGCAGATACGCAGTATTTT
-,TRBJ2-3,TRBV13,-,CASSKFVLDTQYF,TGTGCCAGCAGCAAATTTGTTTTAGATACGCAGTATTTT
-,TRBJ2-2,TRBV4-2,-,CASSQEETNTGEPFF,TGTGCCAGCAGCCAAGAAGAGACTAACACCGGGGAGCCGTTTTTT
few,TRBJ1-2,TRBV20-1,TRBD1,CSATVAGGGYTF,TGTAGTGCCACAGTGGCAGGGGGAGGCTACACCTTC
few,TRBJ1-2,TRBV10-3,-,CAISAGGDYGYTF,TGTGCCATCAGTGCGGGTGGGGACTATGGCTACACCTTC
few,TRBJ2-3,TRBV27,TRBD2,CASSLLTSGNRGVTDTQYF,TGTGCCAGCAGTTTACTGACTAGCGGGAACAGGGGGGTAACAGATACGCAGTATTTT
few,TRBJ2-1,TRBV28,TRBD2,CASSPGGAGARFNEQFF,TGTGCCAGCAGCCCGGGGGGTGCGGGAGCGCGCTTCAATGAGCAGTTCTTC
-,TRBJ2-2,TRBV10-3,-,CAISEPVGTGELFF,TGTGCCATCAGTGAGCCAGTGGGCACCGGGGAGCTGTTTTTT
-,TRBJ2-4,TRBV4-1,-,CASSQPIAKNLQYF,TGCGCCAGCAGCCAACCCATAGCCAAAAACCTTCAGTACTTC
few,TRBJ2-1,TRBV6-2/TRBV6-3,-,CASSPGQSNEQFF,TGTGCCAGCAGCCCAGGGCAAAGCAATGAGCAGTTCTTC
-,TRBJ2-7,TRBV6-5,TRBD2,CASSYASSGSSEQYF,TGTGCCAGCAGTTACGCGTCCAGCGGGAGTTCCGAGCAGTACTTC
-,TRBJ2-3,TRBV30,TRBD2,CAWSSGRSTDTQYF,TGTGCCTGGTCTAGCGGGAGGAGCACAGATACGCAGTATTTT
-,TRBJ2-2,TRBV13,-,CASVRKSNTGELFF,TGTGCCAGCGTCCGAAAATCGAACACCGGGGAGCTGTTTTTT
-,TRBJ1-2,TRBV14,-,CASSQVFPDPYGYTF,TGTGCCAGCAGCCAAGTCTTCCCAGACCCCTATGGCTACACCTTC
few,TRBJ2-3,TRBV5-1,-,CASSRGYTQYF,TGCGCCAGCAGCAGGGGGTATACGCAGTATTTT
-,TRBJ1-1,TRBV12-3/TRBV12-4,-,CASRRSSWDTEAFF,TGTGCCAGCAGGAGAAGTAGTTGGGACACTGAAGCTTTCTTT
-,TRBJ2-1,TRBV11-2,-,CASTWTQGGNEQFF,TGTGCCAGCACCTGGACCCAGGGGGGAAATGAGCAGTTCTTC
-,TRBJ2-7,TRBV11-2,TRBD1,CASSALDRVGYEQYF,TGTGCCAGCAGCGCCTTGGACAGGGTGGGCTACGAGCAGTACTTC
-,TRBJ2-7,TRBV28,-,CASSLFFDGSYEQYF,TGTGCCAGCAGTTTATTTTTCGACGGTTCCTACGAGCAGTACTTC
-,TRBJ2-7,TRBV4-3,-,CASSQDSGAIPNEQYF,TGCGCCAGCAGCCAAGATTCGGGGGCCATCCCCAATGAGCAGTACTTC
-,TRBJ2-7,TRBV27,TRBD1,CASSHGQDYEQYF,TGTGCCAGCAGTCACGGACAGGACTACGAGCAGTACTTC
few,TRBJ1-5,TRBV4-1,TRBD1,CASSQDAQGGNQPQHF,TGCGCCAGCAGCCAAGATGCACAGGGGGGCAATCAGCCCCAGCATTTT
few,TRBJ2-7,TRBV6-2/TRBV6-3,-,CASSFPGPRYEQYF,TGTGCCAGCAGTTTCCCAGGACCCCGCTACGAGCAGTACTTC
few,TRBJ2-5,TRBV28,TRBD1,CASSLVRGQGETQYF,TGTGCCAGCAGTTTGGTCAGGGGGCAAGGAGAGACCCAGTACTTC
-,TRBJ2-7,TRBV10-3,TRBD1,CAMGGTGGEQYF,TGTGCCATGGGGGGGACAGGGGGCGAGCAGTACTTC
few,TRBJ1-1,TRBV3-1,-,CASSQGGDVAEAFF,TGTGCCAGCAGCCAAGGCGGGGACGTTGCTGAAGCTTTCTTT
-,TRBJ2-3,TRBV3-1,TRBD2,CASSQETSGRRTDTQYF,TGTGCCAGCAGCCAAGAAACTAGCGGGCGACGCACAGATACGCAGTATTTT
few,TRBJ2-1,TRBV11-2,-,CASSLVLASYNEQFF,TGTGCCAGCAGCTTAGTACTAGCATCCTACAATGAGCAGTTCTTC
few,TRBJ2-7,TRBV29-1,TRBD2,CSVVGLAGVGEQYF,TGCAGCGTTGTGGGACTAGCGGGAGTGGGGGAGCAGTACTTC
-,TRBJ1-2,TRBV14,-,CASSQVTGNYGYTF,TGTGCCAGCAGCCAAGTAACCGGAAACTATGGCTACACCTTC
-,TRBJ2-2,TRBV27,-,CASSLVYGIGSGELFF,TGTGCCAGCAGTTTAGTGTACGGGATAGGGTCCGGGGAGCTGTTTTTT
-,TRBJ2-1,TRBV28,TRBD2,CASSTSSGRSVAYNEQFF,TGTGCCAGCAGCACATCTAGCGGGAGGTCCGTCGCCTACAATGAGCAGTTCTTC
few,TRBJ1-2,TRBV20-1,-,CSARDPPEWIAYGYTF,TGCAGTGCTAGAGATCCCCCCGAATGGATAGCCTATGGCTACACCTTC
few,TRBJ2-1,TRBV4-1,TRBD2,CASSQDQVVAGVINEQFF,TGCGCCAGCAGCCAAGACCAGGTAGTGGCGGGAGTGATAAATGAGCAGTTCTTC
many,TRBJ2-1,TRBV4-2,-,CASSQAPDSSYNEQFF,TGTGCCAGCAGCCAAGCTCCCGACAGCTCCTACAATGAGCAGTTCTTC
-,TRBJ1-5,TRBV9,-,CASSVGMEGWPQHF,TGTGCCAGCAGCGTAGGAATGGAAGGGTGGCCCCAGCATTTT
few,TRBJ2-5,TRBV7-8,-,CASRWGAGETQYF,TGTGCCAGCAGGTGGGGGGCCGGGGAGACCCAGTACTTC
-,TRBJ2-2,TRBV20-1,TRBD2,CSARDQASGSGGELFF,TGCAGTGCTAGAGATCAGGCTAGCGGGAGCGGCGGGGAGCTGTTTTTT